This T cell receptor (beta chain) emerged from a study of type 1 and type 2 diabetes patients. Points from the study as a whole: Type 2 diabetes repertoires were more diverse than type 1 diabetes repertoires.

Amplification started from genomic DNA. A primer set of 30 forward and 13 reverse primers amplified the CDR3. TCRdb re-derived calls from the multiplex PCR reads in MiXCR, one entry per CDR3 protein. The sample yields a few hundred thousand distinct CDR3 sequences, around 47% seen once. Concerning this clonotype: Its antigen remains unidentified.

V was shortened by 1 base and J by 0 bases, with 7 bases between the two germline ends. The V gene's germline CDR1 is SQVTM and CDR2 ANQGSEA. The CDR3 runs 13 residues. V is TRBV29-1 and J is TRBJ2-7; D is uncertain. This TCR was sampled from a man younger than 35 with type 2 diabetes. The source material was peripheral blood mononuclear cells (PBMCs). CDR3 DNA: TGCAGCGTTGAAGTGGTCAGCTCCTACGAGCAGTACTTC. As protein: CSVEVVSSYEQYF.